Listed below are T cell receptor beta chains from one sample, sequenced in a study of T cell changes during pregnancy in multiple sclerosis. Generated by immunoSEQ multiplex PCR, the TCRdb table keeps only in-frame clones and is missing some. Of about 100,000 clones listed, roughly 92% are singletons. The sequenced sample was peripheral blood, obtained in the first trimester of pregnancy. These receptors all come from a female donor with multiple sclerosis, enrolled in a pregnancy study. The conserved cysteine and the conserved F or W are not part of the CDR3 here.

>15|TRBJ2-1|TRBV5-1
ASSPRVIPGVYNEQF
>13|TRBJ2-7|TRBV27
ASSSPRAGADEQY
>17|TRBJ2-1|TRBV4-1
ASSQDGGGAGEAWNEQF
>12|TRBJ1-2|TRBV28
ASSSVQGAIGYT
>10|TRBJ2-1|TRBV6-6
ASSPRGTKQF
>11|TRBJ2-5|TRBV27
ASSSLRLETQY
>11|TRBJ1-5|TRBV6-1
ASSEPGGGPQH
>11|TRBJ2-7|TRBV6-5
ASSFQISYEQY
>11|TRBJ2-7|TRBV2
ASSDRDHYEQY
>13|TRBJ2-3|TRBV7-2
ASSMTSGRGDTQY
>12|TRBJ2-7|TRBV27
ASGRPSGPYEQY
>14|TRBJ1-5|TRBV7-9
ASSPERGRWNQPQH
>13|TRBJ1-1|TRBV19
ASSIGKGAPTEAF
>16|TRBJ1-3|TRBV7-9
ASSSLSGHRGSGNTIY
>12|TRBJ2-7|TRBV28
ASSSITRTHEQY
>16|TRBJ2-3|TRBV6-4
ASRKTLLSGGFTDTQY
>14|TRBJ2-1|TRBV10-3
AISELTGRTYNEQF
>12|TRBJ2-1|TRBV6-5
ASSVAGGYNEQF